These 26 T cell receptor beta chains were sequenced from one sample in a study of T cell responses to AZD1222 COVID-19 vaccine. Clones were read by immunoSEQ multiplex PCR, and TCRdb kept only the in-frame ones, dropping some. The sample includes 100,000 or so clones, 65% to 90% of them seen just once. The specimen comprised peripheral blood, sampled on day 0 of AZD1222 vaccination. These receptors all come from an adult in good health.

The rearrangement links TRBV7-2 to TRBJ2-7; 9 bases fit TRBD2. Trimming removed 5 bases from V and 3 bases from J; junction bases left unmatched: 5. Germline-derived CDR1 and CDR2 are SGHTA and FQGNSA. CDR3 size: 14 residues. This CDR3 reads CASSPTAGGYEQYF. The CDR3 DNA is TGTGCCAGCAGCCCTACAGCGGGGGGCTACGAGCAGTACTTC. Using reference TRBV7-2 and TRBJ2-7 for the parts outside the CDR3, the full variable domain is GAGVSQSPSNKVTEKGKDVELRCDPISGHTALYWYRQSLGQGLEFLIYFQGNSAPDKSGLPSDRFSAERTGGSVSTLTIQRTQQEDSAVYLCASSPTAGGYEQYFGPGTRLTVT.

The chain employs TRBV12-3 or TRBV12-4 and TRBJ2-5; D possibly matches TRBD1 or TRBD2 (5 bases each). The CDR3 has 13 amino acids. The V and J ends lost 3 bases and 5 bases respectively, with 10 bases between them. The CDR3 nucleotides read TGTGCCAGCAGTTTGGGGGTTTGGGAGACCCAGTACTTC. Encoded protein: CASSLGVWETQYF.

The V and J genes are TRBV30 and TRBJ1-2; D is perhaps TRBD1 (5 bases). V lost 3 bases, J lost 0 bases, and 11 bases lay in between. The CDR3 consists of 14 residues. Germline lookup yields CDR1 GTSNPN and CDR2 SVGIG (reference sequence). CDR3 loop: CAWRFPGANYGYTF. CDR3 sequence (DNA): TGTGCCTGGAGATTTCCGGGGGCTAACTATGGCTACACCTTC.

The chain has TRBV5-1 and TRBJ2-3; D not resolved. This CDR3 contains 16 residues. Trimming removed 1 base from V and 0 bases from J, with 12 bases in between. The V gene's germline CDR1 is SGHRS and CDR2 YFSETQ. The CDR3 loop reads CASSLKANPSTDTQYF. The CDR3, as DNA: TGCGCCAGCAGCTTGAAGGCAAACCCTAGCACAGATACGCAGTATTTT.

V and J are TRBV5-1 and TRBJ1-3; possibly TRBD1 for D (6 bases). The CDR3 consists of 15 residues. Looked up from germline, CDR1 is SGHRS and CDR2 is YFSETQ. Trimming left V 5 bases short and J 0 bases short, with 12 bases between. CDR3 sequence reads: CASSQDSSSGNTIYF. The CDR3 DNA sequence: TGCGCCAGCAGTCAGGACAGTAGCTCTGGAAACACCATATATTTT.

DNA of the CDR3: TGCGCCAGCAGCTTGGGGGACAGGGGGCTTAATGAGCAGTACTTC. The encoded protein is CASSLGDRGLNEQYF. The chain employs TRBV5-1 and TRBJ2-7; 12 bases fit TRBD1. The CDR3 contains 15 residues. V gave up 0 bases and J gave up 7 bases; unmatched junction bases: 5. Germline loops: CDR1 SGHRS, CDR2 YFSETQ.

The V call is TRBV21-1, the J call TRBJ1-5. TRBV21-1 is annotated as a pseudogene. This CDR3 spans 18 amino acids. The CDR3 DNA is TGTGCCAGCAGCAAAGCGCGGCGGGCAGGGGGAGGGGATCAGCCCCAGCATTTT. Encoded protein: CASSKARRAGGGDQPQHF.

The chain uses TRBV6-5 and TRBJ1-5, with a tentative D call TRBD1 (5 bases). Germline values: CDR1 MNHEY, CDR2 SVGAGI. Trimming left V 6 bases short and J 1 base short, with 10 bases between. The CDR3 consists of 14 residues. The CDR3 DNA sequence: TGTGCCAGCAGCCAGAGGGACAGCAATCAGCCCCAGCATTTT. Protein: CASSQRDSNQPQHF.

V and J are TRBV6-5 and TRBJ1-1; TRBD1 aligns across 7 bases. The CDR3 has 14 amino acids. The trim removed 6 bases at V and 2 bases at J, leaving 6 bases unmatched. Germline assignment: CDR1 MNHEY and CDR2 SVGAGI. The CDR3 reads CASRPGTVNTEAFF. CDR3 nucleotide sequence: TGTGCCAGCAGACCCGGGACAGTAAACACTGAAGCTTTCTTT.

The rearrangement joins TRBV2 to TRBJ2-5; perhaps D is TRBD1 or TRBD2 (5 bases each). The germline V gene has CDR1 SNHLY and CDR2 FYNNEI. The CDR3 length is 14 residues. V was cut by 6 bases and J by 2 bases, with 13 bases left in between. This CDR3 is CASRGPQRQETQYF. CDR3 DNA: TGTGCCAGCAGGGGACCCCAGCGGCAAGAGACCCAGTACTTC.

This chain connects TRBV5-4 to TRBJ2-2; D perhaps matches TRBD1 (6 bases). Trimming stripped 3 bases from V and 3 bases from J, with 9 bases between. Germline CDR1 reads SGHNT; CDR2 reads YYREEE (reference sequence). CDR3 length: 14 residues. CDR3 loop: CASSSRTDTGELFF. The CDR3 region has the DNA TGTGCCAGCAGCTCGCGGACAGACACCGGGGAGCTGTTTTTT.

The rearrangement links TRBV18 to TRBJ2-3; 8 nucleotides align to TRBD1. The CDR3 has 15 residues. J gave up 3 bases and V 2 bases, and 4 bases lay outside the gene matches. Germline V gives CDR1 KGHSH, CDR2 LQKENI. The CDR3 DNA follows: TGTGCCAGCTCACCAGGGACAGGCAGGACAGATACGCAGTATTTT. This translates into CASSPGTGRTDTQYF.

The chain links TRBV6-1 to TRBJ2-7, with TRBD1 as a possible D gene (6 bases). Germline lookup yields CDR1 MNHNS and CDR2 SASEGT. The CDR3 is 14 residues long. Trimming left V 7 bases short and J 0 bases short, with 13 bases between. CDR3 nucleotide sequence: TGTGCCAGCAAGAGACAGGAGCTCTCCTACGAGCAGTACTTC. This codes for CASKRQELSYEQYF.

To note about this clone: This sample also contains other DNA sequences that code for the same CDR3. The chain links TRBV5-1 to TRBJ2-2; D uncertain. Germline CDR1 and CDR2: SGHRS and YFSETQ. This CDR3 is built from 14 residues. Trimming left V 1 base short and J 1 base short, with 5 bases between. The CDR3 DNA reads TGCGCCAGCAGCTTGAGGCAGAACACCGGGGAGCTGTTTTTT. This translates into CASSLRQNTGELFF.

This rearrangement joins TRBV19 to TRBJ1-5, with a possible D match to TRBD1 (6 bases). V dropped 6 bases and J dropped 0 bases, with 12 bases sitting between them. The length of the CDR3 is 15 residues. Germline V CDR1 and CDR2: LNHDA, SQIVND (reference sequence). This chain's CDR3 is CASRQGSYSNQPQHF. In nucleotides, the CDR3 is TGTGCCAGTAGACAGGGAAGTTATAGCAATCAGCCCCAGCATTTT.

The chain uses TRBV18 and TRBJ2-1; no clear D gene. Germline V gene data show CDR1 as KGHSH and CDR2 as LQKENI. The ends were cut back, 3 bases at V and 5 bases at J, with 8 bases in the middle. This CDR3 is built from 13 residues. In DNA form, the CDR3 reads TGTGCCAGCTCACCGGCAGGAAACAATGAGCAGTTCTTC. Encoded protein: CASSPAGNNEQFF.

This clone appeared once. The rearrangement links TRBV10-3 to TRBJ2-3; TRBD2 matches at 12 bases. Unmatched junction bases numbered 3, after V lost 0 bases and J lost 2 bases. Germline assignment: CDR1 ENHRY and CDR2 SYGVKD. The CDR3 sequence is 17 residues long. CDR3 sequence: CAISESRLAGVTDTQYF. The CDR3 nucleotides are TGTGCCATCAGTGAGTCGAGACTAGCGGGGGTCACAGATACGCAGTATTTT.

V gene TRBV4-2 combines with J gene TRBJ2-7; D remains ambiguous. V was pared by 0 bases and J by 1 base, with 7 bases between. Per germline, CDR1 LGHNA and CDR2 YNFKEQ. The CDR3 is made up of 14 amino acids. This chain's CDR3 is CASSQDLGSYEQYF. CDR3 sequence (DNA): TGTGCCAGCAGCCAAGATCTCGGGTCCTACGAGCAGTACTTC.

This clone was detected a few times. The CDR3 here is CASGREWHEQYF. Here the CDR3 DNA reads TGTGCCAGCGGGCGGGAGTGGCACGAGCAGTACTTC. The chain recombines TRBV6-5 with TRBJ2-7, with 7 bases identical to TRBD2. The CDR3 covers 12 residues. J lost 5 bases, V lost 8 bases, and 6 bases had no gene match. CDR1 is MNHEY and CDR2 is SVGAGI in the germline V gene.

This sequence joins TRBV5-1 and TRBJ2-7, with 10 nucleotides matching TRBD2. Trimming removed 3 bases from V and 1 base from J; junction bases left unmatched: 4. The CDR3 totals 15 residues. CDR1 and CDR2 from the germline V gene are SGHRS and YFSETQ. CDR3 in DNA: TGCGCCAGCAGCTATTCTAGCGGGGGATCCTACGAGCAGTACTTC. Its translation is CASSYSSGGSYEQYF.

The V gene is TRBV28, the J gene TRBJ1-1; 9 nucleotides align to TRBD1. Germline lookup yields CDR1 MDHEN and CDR2 SYDVKM. V gave up 5 bases and J gave up 2 bases; unmatched junction bases: 6. CDR3 size: 15 residues. The CDR3 sequence is CASSIWGQGNTEAFF. The CDR3 coding sequence is TGTGCCAGCAGTATCTGGGGACAGGGAAACACTGAAGCTTTCTTT.

The J gene is TRBJ2-3, the V gene TRBV10-3, with D hard to call. CDR1 is ENHRY and CDR2 is SYGVKD in the germline V gene. CDR3 size: 11 residues. V dropped 6 bases and J dropped 9 bases, with 10 bases sitting between them. The CDR3 protein is CAIRWGETQYF. CDR3 sequence (DNA): TGTGCCATCAGATGGGGTGAAACGCAGTATTTT.

The chain carries TRBV12-3 or TRBV12-4 and TRBJ2-2; the D is unclear. This CDR3 contains 13 residues. V was cut by 2 bases and J by 5 bases, with 6 bases left in between. The CDR3 sequence is CASSLKETGELFF. The CDR3 bases are TGTGCCAGCAGTTTAAAGGAGACCGGGGAGCTGTTTTTT.

The J gene is TRBJ2-7, the V gene TRBV7-2, with 7 bases that match TRBD2. Trimming removed 5 bases from V and 2 bases from J; junction bases left unmatched: 9. Germline CDR1 reads SGHTA; CDR2 reads FQGNSA. This CDR3 is 15 amino acids long. Written as DNA, the CDR3 is TGTGCCAGCAGCCCTATTGAGCGGGGCACCTACGAGCAGTACTTC. Translated: CASSPIERGTYEQYF.

The rearrangement uses TRBV5-4 and TRBJ1-4; a weak D match, TRBD1 (5 bases). Germline CDR1 SGHNT, CDR2 YYREEE (reference sequence). Deletions cut 4 bases from V and 3 bases from J, with 13 bases between. This CDR3 contains 15 residues. CDR3 DNA sequence: TGTGCCAGCAGCCTAAGACAGAATGCTAATGAAAAACTGTTTTTT. It specifies CASSLRQNANEKLFF. Full variable domain (remainder filled in from reference TRBV5-4 and TRBJ1-4): ETGVTQSPTHLIKTRGQQVTLRCSSQSGHNTVSWYQQALGQGPQFIFQYYREEENGRGNFPPRFSGLQFPNYSSELNVNALELDDSALYLCASSLRQNANEKLFFGSGTQLSVL.

The rearrangement joins TRBV29-1 to TRBJ1-1, with 10 bases matching TRBD1. The CDR3 has 15 amino acids. CDR1 and CDR2 from the germline V gene are SQVTM and ANQGSEA. V lost 3 bases to trimming and J lost 0 bases; unmatched junction nucleotides: 4. CDR3 sequence (DNA): TGCAGCGTTGAGGGGGACAGGGGACTGAACACTGAAGCTTTCTTT. Translated: CSVEGDRGLNTEAFF.